These 13 T cell receptor beta chains were sequenced from one sample in a study of shared clonotypes between healthy human individuals. Here immunoSEQ multiplex PCR was the method, and the copy in TCRdb shows in-frame clones only, minus some. The sample gives millions of clones, 90% to 95% of which show up once; about 0.13% is in the top ten. The sequencing input was naive CD4+ T cells sorted from blood. As to subset: CD45RA+ positively selected. The receptors were sampled from a man aged 18 to 35 in good health.

The chain links TRBV7-2 to TRBJ1-5; TRBD1 is a possible D gene (5 bases). Trimming cost V 5 bases and J 6 bases, with 11 bases left between them. The CDR3 runs to 13 residues. Germline CDR1 is SGHTA and CDR2 is FQGNSA. CDR3 residues: CASSGRAGQPQHF. CDR3 DNA sequence: TGTGCCAGCAGCGGCAGGGCAGGTCAGCCCCAGCATTTT.

V usage is TRBV30 and J usage is TRBJ1-1; D is possibly TRBD1 (6 bases). Per germline, CDR1 GTSNPN and CDR2 SVGIG (reference sequence). Trimming stripped 6 bases from V and 5 bases from J, with 16 bases between. The CDR3 has 13 residues. CDR3 sequence: CACDRWGKTEAFF. Here the CDR3 DNA reads TGTGCCTGTGACAGGTGGGGGAAGACTGAAGCTTTCTTT.

The chain links TRBV7-9 to TRBJ1-5; D gene uncertain. CDR3 size: 16 residues. With 6 bases removed from V and 0 bases from J, the gap between germline ends came to 15 bases. The germline CDR1 and CDR2 sequences are SEHNR and FQNEAQ (reference sequence). The chain's CDR3 is CASSPGWGSSNQPQHF. As DNA, the CDR3 is TGTGCCAGCAGTCCGGGATGGGGTTCTAGCAATCAGCCCCAGCATTTT.

This sequence joins TRBV5-1 and TRBJ1-5; TRBD1 is a possible D gene (5 bases). Per the germline V gene, CDR1 is SGHRS and CDR2 is YFSETQ. V was pared by 5 bases and J by 5 bases, with 14 bases between. The CDR3 length is 14 residues. Here the CDR3 reads CASSEQGGDQPQHF. DNA for the CDR3: TGCGCCAGCAGTGAGCAGGGAGGGGATCAGCCCCAGCATTTT. The full variable domain, in which reference TRBV5-1 and TRBJ1-5 provide the parts outside the CDR3, is KAGVTQTPRYLIKTRGQQVTLSCSPISGHRSVSWYQQTPGQGLQFLFEYFSETQRNKGNFPGRFSGRQFSNSRSEMNVSTLELGDSALYLCASSEQGGDQPQHFGDGTRLSIL.

The rearrangement joins TRBV9 to TRBJ2-3; D is undetermined. This CDR3 has 15 amino acids. Between the trimmed V and J ends, which lost 3 bases and 0 bases, there was a span of 11 bases. From germline, CDR1 is SGDLS and CDR2 YYNGEE. Here the CDR3 DNA reads TGTGCCAGCAGCGCGTCCTCGACTAGCACAGATACGCAGTATTTT. Encoded protein: CASSASSTSTDTQYF.

The rearrangement joins TRBV28 to TRBJ2-4; D unclear. The V and J ends lost 11 bases and 1 base respectively, with 12 bases between them. The CDR3 extends over 13 amino acids. Germline lookup yields CDR1 MDHEN and CDR2 SYDVKM. The CDR3 loop reads CAAGSEAKNIQYF. CDR3 nucleotide sequence: TGTGCCGCCGGGTCTGAGGCCAAAAACATTCAGTACTTC.

This clone came up once. The chain has TRBV27 and TRBJ1-2; possibly TRBD1 for D (5 bases). The germline V gene has CDR1 MNHEY and CDR2 SMNVEV (reference sequence). The CDR3 is 15 residues long. Trimming cost V 2 bases and J 6 bases, with 16 bases left between them. The CDR3 region has the DNA TGTGCCAGCAGTTTAGGAGGGCAGGGCTGGGATGGCTACACCTTC. It encodes CASSLGGQGWDGYTF.

The chain couples TRBV7-9 to TRBJ2-5, with D possibly matching TRBD1 (5 bases). The CDR3 totals 14 residues. Germline-derived CDR1 and CDR2 are SEHNR and FQNEAQ (reference sequence). Trimming cost V 0 bases and J 9 bases, with 14 bases left between them. CDR3 sequence reads: CASSLAEGQGAQYF. The CDR3 DNA reads as TGTGCCAGCAGCTTAGCGGAAGGCCAAGGGGCCCAGTACTTC.

The rearrangement links TRBV2 to TRBJ1-2; weak D call: TRBD1 (6 bases). Germline V gives CDR1 SNHLY, CDR2 FYNNEI. The CDR3 totals 15 residues. V was pared by 5 bases and J by 6 bases, with 19 bases between. The CDR3 spells CASSLQQGGKDGYTF. In DNA form, the CDR3 reads TGTGCCAGCAGTTTGCAACAGGGCGGTAAAGATGGCTACACCTTC.

The J gene is TRBJ2-1, the V gene TRBV2; 11 bases match TRBD2. Per the germline V gene, CDR1 is SNHLY and CDR2 is FYNNEI. CDR3 size: 16 residues. Trimming at V came to 4 bases and at J to 4 bases, leaving 6 bases not matched to a gene. This chain's CDR3 is CASSVLTSGKYNEQFF. The CDR3 DNA is TGTGCCAGCAGTGTTTTGACTAGCGGGAAATACAATGAGCAGTTCTTC.

The chain links TRBV9 to TRBJ1-6, with D maybe TRBD1 (5 bases). CDR3 length: 12 residues. Germline V CDR1 and CDR2: SGDLS, YYNGEE. Trimming took off 2 bases at V and 13 bases at J, with 10 bases between the two ends. The CDR3 region is CASSVGGTPLHF. The CDR3 bases are TGTGCCAGCAGCGTCGGGGGGACCCCCCTCCACTTT.

This chain connects TRBV12-5 to TRBJ2-7; TRBD1 matches at 7 bases. The CDR3 totals 13 residues. Per germline, CDR1 LGHNT and CDR2 FRNRAP. Trimming cost V 6 bases and J 4 bases; bases outside gene matches: 6. CDR3 loop: CASGRDREYEQYF. CDR3 nucleotides: TGTGCTAGTGGCCGAGACAGGGAGTACGAGCAGTACTTC.

Turning to this clone: Other DNA sequences from this sample encode an identical CDR3 as well. The rearrangement uses TRBV27 and TRBJ2-3; D gene ambiguous. CDR3 size: 13 residues. Germline-derived CDR1 and CDR2 are MNHEY and SMNVEV (reference sequence). Trimming cost V 5 bases and J 1 base, with 7 bases left between them. The CDR3 loop reads CASSPPGTDTQYF. The CDR3 region has the DNA TGTGCCAGCAGTCCCCCCGGCACAGATACGCAGTATTTT.